These 15 T cell receptor beta chains originate from one sample sequenced in a study of T cell changes during pregnancy in multiple sclerosis. The repertoire was sequenced with immunoSEQ multiplex PCR; TCRdb's copy has only in-frame clones and lacks some. The sample carries tens of thousands of clones, about 92% recorded once. The sequencing used peripheral blood, collected in the second trimester of pregnancy. These receptors all stem from a female donor with multiple sclerosis, enrolled in a pregnancy study.

In its sample, this clone was seen once. The rearrangement joins TRBV6-1 to TRBJ1-2; D is uncertain. The V and J ends lost 1 base and 6 bases respectively, with 12 bases between them. The CDR3 loop spans 14 amino acids. From germline, CDR1 is MNHNS and CDR2 SASEGT. The CDR3 is CASSEVTGMDGYTF. The CDR3 nucleotides read TGTGCCAGCAGTGAAGTGACTGGAATGGATGGCTACACCTTC.

The chain has TRBV12-2 and TRBJ2-3; the listed D gene, TRBD2, was not tested against the DNA. TRBV12-2 is deemed a pseudogene. This CDR3 is built from 18 residues. The CDR3 is CASRSRGRWTSGGDTQYF. CDR3 nucleotide sequence: TGTGCAAGTCGCTCAAGGGGTAGGTGGACTAGCGGGGGAGATACGCAGTATTTT.

This chain links TRBV7-3 with TRBJ2-3, with TRBD2 matching 11 bases. This CDR3 is 23 amino acids long. In germline, CDR1 is SGHTA, CDR2 FQGTGA. J was trimmed by 0 bases and V by 1 base; bases with no gene match: 21. The CDR3 nucleotides are TGTGCCAGCAGCTTAAACGGGGGGCTAGCGGGGGGCCCGCCAATTACTAGCACAGATACGCAGTATTTT. Translation: CASSLNGGLAGGPPITSTDTQYF.

This chain links TRBV5-6 with TRBJ1-2; 8 bases fit TRBD1. The germline V gene encodes CDR1 SGHDT and CDR2 YYEEEE. V was clipped by 2 bases and J by 4 bases; unmatched bases: 4. The CDR3 totals 14 residues. Here the CDR3 DNA reads TGTGCCAGCAGCTTACCAGACAGGGGCTATGGCTACACCTTC. It specifies CASSLPDRGYGYTF.

This sequence joins TRBV10-2 and TRBJ2-1; TRBD2 aligns across 13 bases. CDR1 is WSHSY and CDR2 is SAAADI in the germline V gene. The CDR3 loop spans 14 amino acids. J gave up 9 bases and V 7 bases, and 6 bases lay outside the gene matches. As DNA, the CDR3 is TGCGCCAGCACCGTCGGACTAGCGGGGGTTGAGCAGTTCTTC. Its protein is CASTVGLAGVEQFF.

The rearrangement joins TRBV9 to TRBJ2-7, with D possibly TRBD1 on 6 matching bases. V lost 4 bases to trimming and J lost 3 bases, with 14 bases between them. This CDR3 region has 14 residues. The V gene's germline CDR1 is SGDLS and CDR2 YYNGEE. The CDR3 DNA follows: TGTGCCAGCAGCTCCGGGACACCCAACTACGAGCAGTACTTC. It encodes CASSSGTPNYEQYF.

J is TRBJ2-7 and V is TRBV4-2; D possibly corresponds to TRBD2 (7 bases). V lost 0 bases and J lost 3, with 12 bases in between. The CDR3 extends over 15 amino acids. Germline CDR1 and CDR2: LGHNA and YNFKEQ. This chain's CDR3 is CASSQEVGGGYEQYF. The CDR3 nucleotides read TGTGCCAGCAGCCAAGAGGTGGGAGGGGGCTACGAGCAGTACTTC.

V gene TRBV2 combines with J gene TRBJ1-5, with 7 bases aligning to TRBD1. This CDR3 has 14 amino acids. Germline CDR1 reads SNHLY; CDR2 reads FYNNEI. V was clipped by 1 base and J by 6 bases; unmatched bases: 3. CDR3 amino acids: CASSEGDRTQPQHF. CDR3 bases: TGTGCCAGCAGTGAAGGGGACAGAACTCAGCCCCAGCATTTT.

The V and J genes are TRBV5-4 and TRBJ2-1; 7 positions agree with TRBD1. Germline V gives CDR1 SGHNT, CDR2 YYREEE (reference sequence). The V and J ends lost 3 bases and 6 bases, in that order; junction bases with no gene match: 6. The CDR3 has 14 residues. The CDR3 region is CASSSQTGVNEQFF. The CDR3 bases are TGTGCCAGCAGCTCGCAAACAGGGGTCAATGAGCAGTTCTTC.

This clone appeared a few times. The CDR3 DNA reads TGTGCCAGCAGTTTGGGGGGAAACTATGGCTACACCTTC. It codes for CASSLGGNYGYTF. The gene calls are TRBV27 and TRBJ1-2, with TRBD1 as a possible D gene (5 bases). Trimming pared 3 bases from V and 2 bases from J, leaving 7 bases between. Germline V CDR1 and CDR2: MNHEY, SMNVEV (reference sequence). The CDR3 sequence is 13 residues long.

The chain links TRBV7-6 to TRBJ2-2; D gene uncertain. The CDR3 is 12 residues long. Trimming took 5 bases from V and 3 from J, leaving 4 bases between them. Germline V gene sequence: CDR1 SGHVS, CDR2 FNYEAQ. This chain's CDR3 is CASSPDTGELFF. The DNA for the CDR3 is TGTGCCAGCAGCCCCGACACCGGGGAGCTGTTTTTT.

This rearrangement joins TRBV5-5 to TRBJ1-4; D remains ambiguous. Trimming cost V 0 bases and J 6 bases, with 6 bases left between them. Germline CDR1 reads SGHKS; CDR2 reads YYEKEE (reference sequence). The CDR3 length is 13 residues. The CDR3: CASSLVPDEKLFF. For the CDR3, the DNA is TGTGCCAGCAGCTTGGTTCCGGATGAAAAACTGTTTTTT.

The rearrangement links TRBV2 to TRBJ1-6; TRBD1 matches 7 bases. CDR1 and CDR2 (germline): SNHLY, FYNNEI. The CDR3 consists of 15 residues. The junction had 6 bases not matched to a gene; V was cut back by 10 bases and J by 0 bases. The CDR3 protein is CAIRQGSSYNSPLHF. The CDR3 DNA follows: TGTGCCATTCGACAGGGAAGCTCCTATAATTCACCCCTCCACTTT.

This clone has just one count. The rearrangement uses TRBV9 and TRBJ2-7; 11 bases agree with TRBD2. The V segment lost 4 bases and the J segment 6 bases; nucleotides outside the gene matches: 9. The CDR3 extends over 15 amino acids. From germline, CDR1 is SGDLS and CDR2 YYNGEE. The CDR3 loop reads CASSQTLAGGSEQYF. Written as DNA, the CDR3 is TGTGCCAGCAGCCAGACCTTAGCGGGAGGGAGCGAGCAGTACTTC.

The gene calls are TRBV10-3 and TRBJ2-3; TRBD2 agrees at 8 bases. Trimming removed 4 bases from V and 4 bases from J; junction bases left unmatched: 4. This CDR3 comprises 14 residues. Germline CDR1 and CDR2: ENHRY and SYGVKD. The CDR3 loop is CAISAQRESDTQYF. The CDR3 DNA follows: TGTGCCATCAGTGCGCAGCGGGAGTCAGATACGCAGTATTTT.